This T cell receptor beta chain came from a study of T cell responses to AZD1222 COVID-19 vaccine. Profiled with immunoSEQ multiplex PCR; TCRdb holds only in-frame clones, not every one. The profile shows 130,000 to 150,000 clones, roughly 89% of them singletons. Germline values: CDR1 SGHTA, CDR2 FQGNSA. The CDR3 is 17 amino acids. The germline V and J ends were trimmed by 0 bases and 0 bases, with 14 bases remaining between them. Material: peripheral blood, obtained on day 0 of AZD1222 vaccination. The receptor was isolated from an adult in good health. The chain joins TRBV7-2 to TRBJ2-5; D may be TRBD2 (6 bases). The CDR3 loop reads CASSLAPGGTYQETQYF. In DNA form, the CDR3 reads TGTGCCAGCAGCTTAGCCCCAGGCGGGACGTACCAAGAGACCCAGTACTTC.